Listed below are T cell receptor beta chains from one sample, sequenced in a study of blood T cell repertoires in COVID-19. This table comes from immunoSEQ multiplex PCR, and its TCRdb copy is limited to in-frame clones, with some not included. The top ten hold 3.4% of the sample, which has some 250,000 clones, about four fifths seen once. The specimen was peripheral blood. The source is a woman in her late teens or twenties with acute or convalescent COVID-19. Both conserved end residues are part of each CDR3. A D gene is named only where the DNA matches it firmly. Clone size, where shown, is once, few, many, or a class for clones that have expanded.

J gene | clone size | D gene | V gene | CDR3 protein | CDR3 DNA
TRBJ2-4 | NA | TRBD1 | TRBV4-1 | CASSQDKGGPADIQYF | TGCGCCAGCAGCCAAGATAAAGGGGGCCCGGCGGACATTCAGTACTTC
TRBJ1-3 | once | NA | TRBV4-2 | CASSQELRGVSGNTIYF | TGTGCCAGCAGCCAAGAGCTCAGGGGTGTCTCTGGAAACACCATATATTTT
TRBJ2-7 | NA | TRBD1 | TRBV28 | CASSRDRLYEQYF | TGTGCCAGCAGCAGGGACAGATTATACGAGCAGTACTTC
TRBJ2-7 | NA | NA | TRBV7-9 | CASSLDRTQSSYEQYF | TGTGCCAGCAGCTTAGACAGGACGCAAAGCTCCTACGAGCAGTACTTC
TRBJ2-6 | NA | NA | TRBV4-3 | CASSIGGSGANVLTF | TGCGCCAGCAGCATCGGGGGAAGTGGGGCCAACGTCCTGACTTTC
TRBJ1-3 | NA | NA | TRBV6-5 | CASSWEVYSGNTIYF | TGTGCCAGCAGCTGGGAGGTTTACTCTGGAAACACCATATATTTT
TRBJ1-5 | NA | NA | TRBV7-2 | CASSLEQINQPQHF | TGTGCCAGCAGCTTAGAACAGATCAATCAGCCCCAGCATTTT
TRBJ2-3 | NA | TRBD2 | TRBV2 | CASSEGGLVFDTQYF | TGTGCCAGCAGCGAGGGGGGACTAGTTTTTGATACGCAGTATTTT
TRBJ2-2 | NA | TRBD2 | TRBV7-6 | CASNTGRARAGELFF | TGTGCCAGCAATACCGGGAGGGCCCGTGCCGGGGAGCTGTTTTTT
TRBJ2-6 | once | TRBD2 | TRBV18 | CASSREGLASGANVLTF | TGTGCCAGCTCCCGGGAGGGCCTGGCGTCTGGGGCCAACGTCCTGACTTTC